These T cell receptor beta chains were read from a single sample in a study of brain T cells in children with intractable seizures. Clones were sequenced by immunoSEQ multiplex PCR, and TCRdb holds only the in-frame ones, with some missing. The sample holds about 41,000 clones, 80% to 95% seen once. The sample consisted of peripheral blood, taken at surgery. These receptors were collected from a girl aged 2 to 9 with tuberous sclerosis and intractable seizures. CDR3s include the opening cysteine and the closing phenylalanine or tryptophan. The D gene is left open where the match is weak. Size tells how often a clone was seen (once, few, many) or the class of an expanded clone, and some rows leave it out.

j_call	d_call	clone_size	v_call	cdr3_aa	cdr3_nt
TRBJ2-6	.	.	TRBV13	CASSLEFSGANVLTF	TGTGCCAGCAGCTTAGAGTTCTCTGGGGCCAACGTCCTGACTTTC
TRBJ1-6	.	.	TRBV4-1	CASSQTFPPVSYNSPLHF	TGCGCCAGCAGCCAAACATTTCCCCCAGTTTCCTATAATTCACCCCTCCACTTT
TRBJ2-2	TRBD1	.	TRBV6-5	CASSRTGNTGELFF	TGTGCCAGCAGCCGGACAGGGAACACCGGGGAGCTGTTTTTT
TRBJ1-3	.	.	TRBV2	CASSRRFDSPPSGNTIYF	TGTGCCAGCAGTCGGAGATTTGACAGTCCACCCTCTGGAAACACCATATATTTT
TRBJ2-2	.	.	TRBV15	CAIYQRSGAGELFF	TGTGCCATATACCAACGGTCCGGGGCCGGGGAGCTGTTTTTT
TRBJ2-5	.	.	TRBV5-4	CASSLVAAQETQYF	TGTGCCAGCAGCTTGGTGGCAGCACAAGAGACCCAGTACTTC
TRBJ1-2	.	.	TRBV5-1	CASSLGQVGYGYTF	TGCGCCAGCAGCTTGGGTCAGGTGGGGTATGGCTACACCTTC
TRBJ1-4	.	.	TRBV30	CAWSVGVESGDEKLFF	TGTGCCTGGAGTGTGGGGGTGGAATCAGGTGATGAAAAACTGTTTTTT
TRBJ1-2	.	.	TRBV2	CASSGGDRYYGYTF	TGTGCCAGCAGTGGGGGGGACCGATACTATGGCTACACCTTC
TRBJ1-2	TRBD1	.	TRBV9	CASRSNRDSYGYTF	TGTGCCAGCAGAAGTAATAGGGACAGCTATGGCTACACCTTC
TRBJ2-5	TRBD1	.	TRBV6-6	CASRNNKGQAGETQYF	TGTGCCAGCAGAAACAATAAGGGACAGGCGGGAGAGACCCAGTACTTC
TRBJ1-5	TRBD1	few	TRBV11-2	CASSWTGEQPQHF	TGTGCCAGCAGCTGGACAGGGGAGCAGCCCCAGCATTTT
TRBJ2-3	TRBD1	.	TRBV5-1	CASSLGTGASTDTQYF	TGCGCCAGCAGCTTGGGGACAGGGGCTAGCACAGATACGCAGTATTTT
TRBJ1-1	.	.	TRBV29-1	CSVHNLNTEAFF	TGCAGCGTTCATAATTTGAACACTGAAGCTTTCTTT
TRBJ2-7	.	.	TRBV4-1	CASSLTVVGPLLYEQYF	TGCGCCAGCAGCCTGACGGTAGTGGGACCCCTTCTCTACGAGCAGTACTTC
TRBJ1-2	.	.	TRBV19	CASSSTDNYGYTF	TGTGCCAGTAGTTCGACAGACAACTATGGCTACACCTTC
TRBJ2-1	.	.	TRBV11-3	CASSLEGGGYNEQFF	TGTGCCAGCAGCCTGGAGGGGGGGGGCTACAATGAGCAGTTCTTC
TRBJ2-3	.	.	TRBV9	CASSVQGATDTQYF	TGTGCCAGCAGCGTACAAGGGGCCACAGATACGCAGTATTTT
TRBJ2-7	.	.	TRBV5-1	CASSLGLQLYEQYF	TGCGCCAGCAGCTTGGGGTTACAGCTCTACGAGCAGTACTTC
TRBJ2-5	.	.	TRBV7-9	CASSFGGETQYF	TGTGCCAGCAGCTTTGGAGGGGAGACCCAGTACTTC
TRBJ1-2	.	.	TRBV30	CAWSVNTGNSYGYTF	TGTGCCTGGAGTGTCAATACAGGGAATTCCTATGGCTACACCTTC
TRBJ1-1	.	.	TRBV14	CASSLTQRAEAFF	TGTGCCAGCAGCCTCACCCAACGCGCTGAAGCTTTCTTT
TRBJ2-3	.	.	TRBV5-4	CASSLWGGARDTQYF	TGTGCCAGCAGCTTGTGGGGGGGGGCCAGGGATACGCAGTATTTT
TRBJ1-5	TRBD1	.	TRBV20-1	CSASYGQGLNQPQHF	TGCAGTGCTAGTTATGGACAGGGTCTCAATCAGCCCCAGCATTTT
TRBJ2-5	TRBD2	.	TRBV4-1	CASSHPPSGVYQETQYF	TGCGCCAGCAGCCATCCCCCCAGCGGGGTGTACCAAGAGACCCAGTACTTC
TRBJ1-2	.	few	TRBV27	CASSLRGRDYGYTF	TGTGCCAGCAGTTTACGGGGCCGGGACTATGGCTACACCTTC
TRBJ1-2	.	.	TRBV19	CASSPKVGNYGYTF	TGTGCCAGTAGTCCCAAAGTGGGTAACTATGGCTACACCTTC
TRBJ2-5	.	.	TRBV5-1	CASSLDQETQYF	TGCGCCAGCAGCTTGGACCAAGAGACCCAGTACTTC
TRBJ2-3	TRBD2	.	TRBV9	CASSATSGSITDTQYF	TGTGCCAGCAGCGCGACTAGCGGTTCTATAACAGATACGCAGTATTTT
TRBJ2-4	.	.	TRBV19	CASSRANRRLAKNIQYF	TGTGCCAGTAGTAGGGCTAACAGACGTTTAGCCAAAAACATTCAGTACTTC
TRBJ1-4	TRBD1	.	TRBV4-1	CASSQSPGQGAPRVGEKLFF	TGCGCCAGCAGCCAGTCCCCGGGACAGGGGGCTCCTCGGGTTGGCGAAAAACTGTTTTTT
TRBJ1-5	.	.	TRBV6-6	CASSYGENQPQHF	TGTGCCAGCAGTTACGGGGAAAATCAGCCCCAGCATTTT
TRBJ1-5	.	few	TRBV5-4	CASSFYREGNNQPQHF	TGTGCCAGCAGCTTTTACAGGGAAGGGAATAATCAGCCCCAGCATTTT
TRBJ1-2	TRBD1	.	TRBV7-2	CASSLVTGGNYGYTF	TGTGCCAGCAGCTTAGTCACAGGGGGGAACTATGGCTACACCTTC
TRBJ2-4	TRBD2	.	TRBV29-1	CSAAGDRGGAGNIQYF	TGCAGCGCCGCAGGCGATCGGGGGGGGGCCGGAAACATTCAGTACTTC
TRBJ1-1	.	.	TRBV14	CASSSLQTGRTEAFF	TGTGCCAGCAGCTCCCTTCAAACGGGCCGCACTGAAGCTTTCTTT
TRBJ1-1	TRBD1	.	TRBV7-9	CASSKGAAFF	TGTGCCAGCTCCAAGGGGGCGGCTTTCTTT
TRBJ1-1	.	.	TRBV12-3/TRBV12-4	CASSGDSAEAFF	TGTGCCAGCAGCGGGGACTCTGCCGAAGCTTTCTTT
TRBJ1-1	.	.	TRBV6-5	CASSYEAVNTEAFF	TGTGCCAGCAGTTACGAGGCCGTGAACACTGAAGCTTTCTTT
TRBJ2-7	TRBD1	once	TRBV15	CATRKGQGTYEQYF	TGTGCCACCAGGAAAGGACAGGGGACATACGAGCAGTACTTC
TRBJ2-5	.	.	TRBV4-1	CASSQARGGAGETQYF	TGCGCCAGCAGCCAAGCCCGTGGGGGGGCAGGAGAGACCCAGTACTTC
TRBJ2-3	.	.	TRBV4-1	CASSQVPGTDTQYF	TGCGCCAGCAGCCAAGTTCCAGGCACAGATACGCAGTATTTT
TRBJ2-5	.	.	TRBV18	CASSPGIQETQYF	TGTGCCAGCTCACCGGGGATTCAAGAGACCCAGTACTTC
TRBJ1-6	.	once	TRBV19	CASSIGPGDSPLHF	TGTGCCAGTAGTATAGGGCCCGGCGATTCACCCCTCCACTTT
TRBJ1-1	.	once	TRBV2	CASSDRLRVAFF	TGTGCCAGCAGTGATAGGTTAAGGGTAGCTTTCTTT
TRBJ1-5	.	.	TRBV6-5	CASSNRVGQPQHF	TGTGCCAGCAGTAACAGGGTTGGGCAGCCCCAGCATTTT
TRBJ1-2	.	few	TRBV12-5	CASGLLQGPDNYGYTF	TGTGCTAGTGGTCTCTTACAGGGACCTGATAACTATGGCTACACCTTC
TRBJ1-2	TRBD1	.	TRBV5-4	CASSVDRGYGYTF	TGTGCCAGCAGCGTGGACAGGGGTTATGGCTACACCTTC
TRBJ1-2	.	.	TRBV2	CASSGKAVANYGYTF	TGTGCCAGCAGTGGGAAGGCAGTTGCTAACTATGGCTACACCTTC
TRBJ2-1	TRBD1	.	TRBV30	CAWSPGTGGSEQFF	TGTGCCTGGAGTCCGGGGACAGGGGGGTCTGAGCAGTTCTTC
TRBJ2-2	.	.	TRBV20-1	CSASVGNTGELFF	TGCAGTGCTAGTGTCGGAAACACCGGGGAGCTGTTTTTT
TRBJ2-7	TRBD1	.	TRBV27	CASSAQTGGHYEQYF	TGTGCCAGCAGTGCCCAAACAGGGGGGCACTACGAGCAGTACTTC
TRBJ1-1	.	.	TRBV18	CASSPGLNTEAFF	TGTGCCAGCTCACCTGGCCTGAACACTGAAGCTTTCTTT
TRBJ1-4	.	.	TRBV5-1	CASSHPGSTNEKLFF	TGCGCCAGCAGCCATCCGGGATCAACTAATGAAAAACTGTTTTTT
TRBJ1-1	.	.	TRBV7-9	CASSKMGTQATEAFF	TGTGCCAGCAGCAAAATGGGGACTCAAGCCACTGAAGCTTTCTTT